These T cell receptor beta chains were read from a single sample in a study of cytomegalovirus exposure and HLA in healthy donors. Profiling relied on immunoSEQ multiplex PCR, and the TCRdb table lists in-frame clones only, not all of them. The sample totals about 210,000 clones; its top ten clones hold around 0.95%. Sample: PBMCs. The receptor set was obtained from a woman aged 25 to 39 in good health and CMV-seropositive. CDR3s include the opening cysteine and the closing phenylalanine or tryptophan. The order of the fields is D gene, V gene, J gene, CDR3 DNA, CDR3 protein. D genes are given only for firm matches.

D gene: .; V gene: TRBV28; J gene: TRBJ2-7; CDR3 DNA: TGTGCCAGCAGTTTCGGACAAGTCATGTACGAGCAGTACTTC; CDR3 protein: CASSFGQVMYEQYF
D gene: TRBD1; V gene: TRBV29-1; J gene: TRBJ2-2; CDR3 DNA: TGCAGCACAGGGGGCCCCGGGGAGCTGTTTTTT; CDR3 protein: CSTGGPGELFF
D gene: .; V gene: TRBV25-1; J gene: TRBJ1-1; CDR3 DNA: TGTGCCAGCAGTGAATGGGACATCCGGGGGGTTGAAGCTTTCTTT; CDR3 protein: CASSEWDIRGVEAFF
D gene: TRBD1; V gene: TRBV10-1; J gene: TRBJ1-2; CDR3 DNA: TGCGCCAGCAGTGATGACAGGGATGGCTACACCTTC; CDR3 protein: CASSDDRDGYTF
D gene: .; V gene: TRBV19; J gene: TRBJ1-1; CDR3 DNA: TGTGCCAGTAGTAGGGGACAGAACACTGAAGCTTTCTTT; CDR3 protein: CASSRGQNTEAFF
D gene: TRBD1; V gene: TRBV5-4; J gene: TRBJ2-7; CDR3 DNA: TGTGCCAGCAGCTTGGTCCCGGGACAGTCCTACGAGCAGTACTTC; CDR3 protein: CASSLVPGQSYEQYF
D gene: .; V gene: TRBV19; J gene: TRBJ1-5; CDR3 DNA: TGTGCCAGTACCCCCTGGGGGGGGGCAAGCCAGCCCCAGCATTTT; CDR3 protein: CASTPWGGASQPQHF
D gene: TRBD2; V gene: TRBV10-3; J gene: TRBJ2-7; CDR3 DNA: TGTGCCATCAGTGAGTCAACTAGCGGGAGTTACGAGCAGTACTTC; CDR3 protein: CAISESTSGSYEQYF
D gene: TRBD2; V gene: TRBV28; J gene: TRBJ2-7; CDR3 DNA: TGTGCCAGCAATGGGGGGAGGACTAGGGCCTACGAGCAGTACTTC; CDR3 protein: CASNGGRTRAYEQYF
D gene: .; V gene: TRBV5-4; J gene: TRBJ1-2; CDR3 DNA: TGTGCCAGCAGCCCGGGACACTCCTTTGTCGACTATGGCTACACCTTC; CDR3 protein: CASSPGHSFVDYGYTF
D gene: .; V gene: TRBV29-1; J gene: TRBJ1-2; CDR3 DNA: TGCGGGGGGAGCAGCCCTAACTATGGCTACACCTTC; CDR3 protein: CGGSSPNYGYTF